A single sample is the source of the 10 T cell receptor beta chains below, sequenced in a study of blood T cells in healthy people across ages. PCR was performed a second time for roughly 7 to 11 cycles using a sample-barcoded 5' primer and a J-beta primer mix. TCRdb re-called the 5' RACE reads through MiXCR, storing one row per CDR3 protein. The sample records almost 1 million distinct CDR3 sequences, roughly 51% being singletons. Sequenced input: blood. The receptors stem from a woman aged 55 to 70 in good health.

This clonotype appeared a few times. V gene TRBV7-2 combines with J gene TRBJ2-1, with TRBD2 matching 7 bases. Unmatched junction bases numbered 3, after V lost 3 bases and J lost 7 bases. CDR3 length: 13 residues. The germline V gene encodes CDR1 SGHTA and CDR2 FQGNSA. CDR3 in DNA: TGTGCCAGCAGCTTCGGCGGGAGAAATGAGCAGTTCTTC. Its translation: CASSFGGRNEQFF.

This chain links TRBV4-2 with TRBJ2-5, with TRBD2 matching 8 bases. J lost 5 bases, V lost 1 base, and 6 bases had no gene match. Germline V CDR1 and CDR2: LGHNA, YNFKEQ. CDR3 length equals 15 residues. CDR3 DNA: TGTGCCAGCAGCCAAGTGGACGGGAGGGGTGAGACCCAGTACTTC. Protein: CASSQVDGRGETQYF.

The chain recombines TRBV2 with TRBJ2-7; 13 bases match TRBD2. With 7 bases clipped from V and 5 bases from J, the junction kept 5 bases outside the gene matches. The CDR3 contains 14 residues. The germline gives CDR1 SNHLY, CDR2 FYNNEI. CDR3 nucleotides: TGTGCCAGCAACGGACTAGCGGGGGCCCACGAGCAGTACTTC. Residues: CASNGLAGAHEQYF.

This clonotype was detected only a few times. The V and J genes are TRBV20-1 and TRBJ2-1; D possibly corresponds to TRBD2 (5 bases). Deletions cut 5 bases from V and 4 bases from J, with 9 bases between. The CDR3 is 12 residues long. CDR1 and CDR2 from the germline V gene are DFQATT and SNEGSKA (reference sequence). CDR3 amino acids: CSARRGYNEQFF. DNA for the CDR3: TGCAGTGCTCGCCGAGGGTACAATGAGCAGTTCTTC.

This chain uses TRBV29-1 with TRBJ1-1, with D perhaps TRBD1 (5 bases). The CDR3 totals 13 residues. Germline assignment: CDR1 SQVTM and CDR2 ANQGSEA. V was shortened by 2 bases and J by 5 bases, with 12 bases between the two germline ends. In nucleotides, the CDR3 is TGCAGCGTTGAACGGCAGGGAATGACTGAAGCTTTCTTT. The encoded protein is CSVERQGMTEAFF.

This chain joins TRBV10-2 and TRBJ2-7; no reliable D call. The germline V gene encodes CDR1 WSHSY and CDR2 SAAADI. V lost 7 bases, J lost 2 bases, and 12 bases lay in between. This CDR3 has 13 amino acids. In DNA form, the CDR3 reads TGCGCCAGCATGAAGGACGGAGCCTACGAGCAGTACTTC. Its protein product is CASMKDGAYEQYF.

The rearrangement links TRBV9 to TRBJ2-3; the match to TRBD2 covers 8 bases. Per germline, CDR1 SGDLS and CDR2 YYNGEE. With V trimmed by 3 bases and J by 1 base, 7 bases remained unmatched. The CDR3 sequence is 16 residues long. DNA of the CDR3: TGTGCCAGCAGCGGATCAGCGGGAGCTGGCACAGATACGCAGTATTTT. Amino acids: CASSGSAGAGTDTQYF.

The chain is built from TRBV7-2 and TRBJ2-7, with 8 nucleotides matching TRBD2. The CDR3 is 14 amino acids. The germline CDR1 and CDR2 sequences are SGHTA and FQGNSA. J gave up 3 bases and V 5 bases, and 6 bases lay outside the gene matches. CDR3 sequence reads: CASSPGTSYYEQYF. CDR3 coding DNA: TGTGCCAGCAGCCCTGGGACTAGTTACTACGAGCAGTACTTC.

Only a few counts were recorded for this clonotype. V gene TRBV3-1 combines with J gene TRBJ2-5; D unclear. The germline CDR1 and CDR2 sequences are LGHDT and YNNKEL (reference sequence). The V gene lost 1 base and the J gene lost 3 bases, with 12 bases spanning the gap. The CDR3 sequence is 15 residues long. CDR3 sequence: CASSQVRQAKETQYF. The CDR3 DNA is TGTGCCAGCAGCCAAGTCCGGCAAGCGAAAGAGACCCAGTACTTC.

The gene calls are TRBV2 and TRBJ2-3; D not resolved. Germline V CDR1 and CDR2: SNHLY, FYNNEI. The CDR3 is 13 amino acids. Trimming took off 8 bases at V and 5 bases at J, with 14 bases between the two ends. CDR3 residues: CASGVNLVDTQYF. The CDR3 DNA is TGTGCCAGCGGGGTTAACCTGGTAGATACGCAGTATTTT. The full variable domain, its missing parts supplied by reference TRBV2 and TRBJ2-3, is EPEVTQTPSHQVTQMGQEVILRCVPISNHLYFYWYRQILGQKVEFLVSFYNNEISEKSEIFDDQFSVERPDGSNFTLKIRSTKLEDSAMYFCASGVNLVDTQYFGPGTRLTVL.